The 24 T cell receptor beta chains below were found in one sample sequenced in a study of cytomegalovirus exposure and HLA in healthy donors. Use of 60 Vbeta and 13 Jbeta primers characterized the PCR. Assay: immunoSEQ multiplex PCR; the TCRdb copy retains only in-frame clones and omits some. Found here are tens of thousands of clones, around 81% of them singletons; the top ten hold 6% to 6.5%. Sequencing used PBMCs. The receptors derive from a middle-aged man in good health and CMV-seronegative.

The V call is TRBV11-2, the J call TRBJ2-7, with a weak D call TRBD2 (5 bases). Germline CDR1 and CDR2: SGHAT and FQNNGV. Trimming took off 7 bases at V and 0 bases at J, with 13 bases between the two ends. The CDR3 totals 14 residues. Here the CDR3 DNA reads TGTGCCAGCAACTCTAGGAGGAGCTCCTACGAGCAGTACTTC. This codes for CASNSRRSSYEQYF.

This chain links TRBV19 with TRBJ2-5; no clear D gene. Germline V CDR1 and CDR2: LNHDA, SQIVND (reference sequence). The V end was cut by 5 bases, the J end by 1 base, with 14 bases between. This CDR3 is built from 15 residues. The CDR3 reads CASSPLRLSQETQYF. The CDR3 coding sequence is TGTGCCAGTAGTCCCTTGAGACTTTCCCAAGAGACCCAGTACTTC.

The genes are TRBV5-1 and TRBJ2-1; 11 positions agree with TRBD2. Germline V gene data show CDR1 as SGHRS and CDR2 as YFSETQ. The trim removed 4 bases at V and 3 bases at J, leaving 6 bases unmatched. This CDR3 spans 16 amino acids. The CDR3 protein is CASSLTSGSNYNEQFF. CDR3 coding DNA: TGCGCCAGCAGCCTAACTAGCGGGAGTAACTACAATGAGCAGTTCTTC. The whole variable domain, filled in from reference TRBV5-1 and TRBJ2-1, reads KAGVTQTPRYLIKTRGQQVTLSCSPISGHRSVSWYQQTPGQGLQFLFEYFSETQRNKGNFPGRFSGRQFSNSRSEMNVSTLELGDSALYLCASSLTSGSNYNEQFFGPGTRLTVL.

The table lists this clone with a count of one. V usage is TRBV7-6 and J usage is TRBJ2-7; TRBD2 aligns across 10 bases. The CDR3 contains 13 residues. V shed 4 bases, J shed 6 bases, and the junction held 3 bases outside the gene matches. The germline V gene encodes CDR1 SGHVS and CDR2 FNYEAQ. The CDR3 DNA sequence: TGTGCCAGCAGCTCTAGCGGGAGTGGCGAGCAGTACTTC. Its translation: CASSSSGSGEQYF.

The chain has TRBV11-2 and TRBJ2-2, with a tentative D call TRBD2 (5 bases). The CDR3 consists of 16 residues. Germline CDR1 is SGHAT and CDR2 is FQNNGV. Trimming pared 5 bases from V and 7 bases from J, leaving 20 bases between. Here the CDR3 reads CASSPFWSGDNGELFF. CDR3 bases: TGTGCCAGCAGCCCGTTTTGGAGCGGCGATAACGGGGAGCTGTTTTTT.

The chain is built from TRBV19 and TRBJ1-1, with TRBD1 as a possible D gene (5 bases). The CDR3 is 14 residues long. Germline CDR1 reads LNHDA; CDR2 reads SQIVND (reference sequence). The V gene lost 5 bases and the J gene lost 3 bases, with 13 bases spanning the gap. The CDR3 DNA sequence: TGTGCCAGTAGTGGTTACGGGGGAGACACTGAAGCTTTCTTT. Protein sequence: CASSGYGGDTEAFF.

This sequence joins TRBV4-3 and TRBJ2-1, with D possibly TRBD2 on 6 matching bases. Looked up from germline, CDR1 is LGHNA and CDR2 is YSLEER. The CDR3 has 16 residues. The V end lost 0 bases, the J end lost 8 bases, and 17 bases lay between the germline ends. Here the CDR3 reads CASSQDRYGSRDEQFF. For the CDR3, the DNA is TGCGCCAGCAGCCAAGATCGCTACGGGAGTCGAGATGAGCAGTTCTTC.

This CDR3 is CASSFSGWFGAFF. The CDR3 DNA follows: TGTGCCAGCAGCTTCTCAGGGTGGTTTGGAGCTTTCTTT. The chain uses TRBV7-9 and TRBJ1-1, with a weak D call TRBD1 (5 bases). The CDR3 runs to 13 residues. Germline V CDR1 and CDR2: SEHNR, FQNEAQ (reference sequence). Trimming pared 3 bases from V and 10 bases from J, leaving 15 bases between.

The CDR3 loop reads CASSFQLSPTQYF. The DNA of the CDR3 is TGTGCCAGCAGTTTTCAACTTTCCCCGACCCAGTACTTC. The rearrangement joins TRBV27 to TRBJ2-5; D is unclear. Between the trimmed V and J ends, which lost 3 bases and 7 bases, there was a span of 12 bases. The V gene's germline CDR1 is MNHEY and CDR2 SMNVEV (reference sequence). The CDR3 totals 13 residues.

This clone was counted a few times. CDR3 residues: CASSLVTVTSGNTIYF. The CDR3 bases are TGTGCCAGCAGCTTAGTTACAGTCACCTCTGGAAACACCATATATTTT. The chain recombines TRBV7-8 with TRBJ1-3; no definite D call. Germline CDR1 SGHVS, CDR2 FQNEAQ. This CDR3 is built from 16 residues. Trimming removed 1 base at V and 0 bases at J, with 10 bases between.

Written as DNA, the CDR3 is TGTGCCAGCAGTCTTATTATTGACAGGGGATATGGCTACACCTTC. It encodes CASSLIIDRGYGYTF. The chain couples TRBV6-1 to TRBJ1-2; TRBD1 agrees at 8 bases. V lost 5 bases to trimming and J lost 5 bases; unmatched junction nucleotides: 10. The CDR3 covers 15 residues. Germline V gene sequence: CDR1 MNHNS, CDR2 SASEGT.

This sequence joins TRBV29-1 and TRBJ1-1, with D possibly TRBD1 on 5 matching bases. Germline CDR1 reads SQVTM; CDR2 reads ANQGSEA. The CDR3 is 12 residues long. Trimming shortened V by 3 bases and J by 8 bases, and 13 bases separated the two germline ends. CDR3 protein: CSVDFGRTEAFF. As DNA, the CDR3 is TGCAGCGTTGATTTCGGTAGGACAGAAGCTTTCTTT.

The chain links TRBV7-2 to TRBJ1-2, with unresolved D. Between the trimmed V and J ends, which lost 0 bases and 6 bases, there was a span of 2 bases. The CDR3 covers 11 residues. Germline CDR1 and CDR2: SGHTA and FQGNSA. The CDR3 DNA reads as TGTGCCAGCAGCTTAGCCAATGGCTACACCTTC. Protein: CASSLANGYTF.

The rearrangement links TRBV6-6 to TRBJ1-2; D is perhaps TRBD1 (6 bases). The CDR3 length is 14 residues. V shed 2 bases and J shed 8 bases, with 15 bases lying between them. CDR1 and CDR2 from the germline V gene are MNHNY and SVGAGI (reference sequence). For the CDR3, the DNA is TGTGCCAGCAGTTACAACCGCAGGGGTAACGGCTACACCTTC. Amino acids: CASSYNRRGNGYTF.

In its sample, this clone was seen a few times. This chain links TRBV10-3 with TRBJ1-4; a possible D gene is TRBD1 (5 bases). Germline CDR1 ENHRY, CDR2 SYGVKD. CDR3 size: 13 residues. V was clipped by 3 bases and J by 8 bases, with 10 bases between them. CDR3 sequence: CAISEQVREKLFF. The DNA for the CDR3 is TGTGCCATCAGTGAACAGGTCCGAGAAAAACTGTTTTTT.

The rearrangement uses TRBV9 and TRBJ2-1, with TRBD2 matching over 12 bases. This CDR3 region has 15 residues. The J segment lost 7 bases and the V segment lost 4 bases, leaving 6 bases of the junction unmatched. Germline CDR1 is SGDLS and CDR2 is YYNGEE. This chain's CDR3 is CASSSRLAGANEQFF. CDR3 nucleotides: TGTGCCAGCAGCTCCCGACTAGCGGGGGCGAATGAGCAGTTCTTC.

The chain has TRBV4-3 and TRBJ2-5, with TRBD2 matching over 10 bases. Near its end, the DNA agrees better with TRBJ2-7, so the J call may be wrong. The CDR3 has 14 amino acids. CDR1 LGHNA and CDR2 YSLEER come from the germline V gene. The CDR3 sequence is CASSPLAGVGEQYF. CDR3 bases: TGCGCCAGCAGCCCGCTAGCGGGAGTGGGCGAGCAGTACTTC.

This rearrangement joins TRBV27 to TRBJ1-2; 8 nucleotides match TRBD1. The CDR3 sequence is 16 residues long. Germline V gene lookup returns CDR1 MNHEY and CDR2 SMNVEV (reference sequence). Trimming removed 1 base from V and 4 bases from J; junction bases left unmatched: 8. For the CDR3, the DNA is TGTGCCAGCAGTTTATACCCCGGGACAGGCAGCTATGGCTACACCTTC. Amino acids: CASSLYPGTGSYGYTF.

The rearrangement joins TRBV7-2 to TRBJ1-3, with 8 positions matching TRBD1. V shed 1 base, J shed 2 bases, and the junction held 4 bases outside the gene matches. Germline-derived CDR1 and CDR2 are SGHTA and FQGNSA. The CDR3 has 16 residues. Here the CDR3 reads CASSLVWTGTGNTIYF. The CDR3 bases are TGTGCCAGCAGCTTAGTTTGGACAGGGACTGGAAACACCATATATTTT.

The V gene is TRBV30, the J gene TRBJ1-2; D may be TRBD1 (5 bases). CDR3 length: 13 residues. Germline assignment: CDR1 GTSNPN and CDR2 SVGIG (reference sequence). V dropped 4 bases and J dropped 0 bases, with 9 bases sitting between them. The DNA for the CDR3 is TGTGCCTGGACGGGGGGACCTAACTATGGCTACACCTTC. Its protein product is CAWTGGPNYGYTF.

This sequence joins TRBV7-9 and TRBJ1-1, with D perhaps TRBD1 (5 bases). CDR1 is SEHNR and CDR2 is FQNEAQ in the germline V gene (reference sequence). The CDR3 extends over 15 amino acids. The V end was cut by 2 bases, the J end by 2 bases, with 12 bases between. This CDR3 is CASSLPGLGNTEAFF. CDR3 DNA: TGTGCCAGCAGCTTACCAGGGTTGGGAAACACTGAAGCTTTCTTT.

V gene TRBV5-1 combines with J gene TRBJ1-1; 7 bases are shared with TRBD1. J was trimmed by 5 bases and V by 3 bases; bases with no gene match: 10. The CDR3 runs 15 residues. CDR1 is SGHRS and CDR2 is YFSETQ in the germline V gene. The CDR3 region is CASSSDTGVGTEAFF. CDR3 nucleotide sequence: TGCGCCAGCAGCTCAGACACAGGGGTAGGGACTGAAGCTTTCTTT.

This chain connects TRBV6-5 to TRBJ1-4; weak D call: TRBD1 (6 bases). CDR1 and CDR2 from the germline V gene are MNHEY and SVGAGI. The CDR3 runs 13 residues. V shed 6 bases and J shed 8 bases, with 13 bases lying between them. The CDR3 sequence: CASRVLQGEKLFF. The CDR3 bases are TGTGCCAGCAGGGTCCTTCAGGGGGAAAAACTGTTTTTT.

This clone was recorded only once. The chain recombines TRBV5-1 with TRBJ1-2, with D uncertain. Germline CDR1 is SGHRS and CDR2 is YFSETQ. Trimming pared 4 bases from V and 5 bases from J, leaving 6 bases between. This CDR3 has 11 amino acids. The CDR3 region is CASSTEYGYTF. CDR3 nucleotides: TGCGCCAGCAGCACAGAATATGGCTACACCTTC. The complete variable domain, with remaining parts taken from reference TRBV5-1 and TRBJ1-2, reads KAGVTQTPRYLIKTRGQQVTLSCSPISGHRSVSWYQQTPGQGLQFLFEYFSETQRNKGNFPGRFSGRQFSNSRSEMNVSTLELGDSALYLCASSTEYGYTFGSGTRLTVV.